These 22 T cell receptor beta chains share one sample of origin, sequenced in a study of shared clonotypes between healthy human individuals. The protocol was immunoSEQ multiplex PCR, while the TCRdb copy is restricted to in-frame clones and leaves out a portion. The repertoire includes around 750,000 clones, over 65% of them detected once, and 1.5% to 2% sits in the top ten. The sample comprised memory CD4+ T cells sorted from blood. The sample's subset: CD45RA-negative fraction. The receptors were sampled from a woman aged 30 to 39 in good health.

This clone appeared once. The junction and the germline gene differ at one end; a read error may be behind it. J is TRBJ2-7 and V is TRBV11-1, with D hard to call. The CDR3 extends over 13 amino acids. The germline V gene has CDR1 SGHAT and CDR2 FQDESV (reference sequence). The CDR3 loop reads CASSLTPQEQSVF. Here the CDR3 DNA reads TGTGCCAGCAGCTTAACCCCCCAGGAACAGTCGGTTTTC.

The CDR3 DNA sequence: TGTGCCTGGAGTGTTTCTTTCTTGACAGGCGAGCAGTACTTC. Residues: CAWSVSFLTGEQYF. This chain links TRBV30 with TRBJ2-7; possible D gene TRBD1, 6 bases. This CDR3 has 14 residues. V was cut by 0 bases and J by 6 bases, with 15 bases left in between. Germline CDR1 GTSNPN, CDR2 SVGIG (reference sequence).

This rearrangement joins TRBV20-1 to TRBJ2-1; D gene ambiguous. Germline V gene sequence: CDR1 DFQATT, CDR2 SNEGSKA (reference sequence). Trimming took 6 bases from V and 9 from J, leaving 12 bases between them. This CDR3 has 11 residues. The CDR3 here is CSARASIEQFF. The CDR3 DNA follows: TGCAGTGCCCGCGCGTCGATTGAGCAGTTCTTC.

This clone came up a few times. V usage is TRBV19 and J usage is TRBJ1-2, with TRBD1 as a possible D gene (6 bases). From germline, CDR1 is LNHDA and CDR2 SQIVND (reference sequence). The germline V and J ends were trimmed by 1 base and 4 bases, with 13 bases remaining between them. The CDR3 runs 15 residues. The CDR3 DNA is TGTGCCAGTAGTATAGCCCCAGGGGCCGCCTATGGCTACACCTTC. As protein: CASSIAPGAAYGYTF. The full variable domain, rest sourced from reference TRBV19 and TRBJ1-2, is DGGITQSPKYLFRKEGQNVTLSCEQNLNHDAMYWYRQDPGQGLRLIYYSQIVNDFQKGDIAEGYSVSREKKESFPLTVTSAQKNPTAFYLCASSIAPGAAYGYTFGSGTRLTVV.

The CDR3 sequence is CASSLASSTSYEQYF. CDR3 bases: TGCGCCAGCAGCTTGGCGTCTAGCACCTCCTACGAGCAGTACTTC. This chain links TRBV5-1 with TRBJ2-7, with D possibly matching TRBD2 (5 bases). CDR1 and CDR2 (germline): SGHRS, YFSETQ. This CDR3 comprises 15 residues. V lost 0 bases and J 0 bases, leaving 10 bases between the germline ends.

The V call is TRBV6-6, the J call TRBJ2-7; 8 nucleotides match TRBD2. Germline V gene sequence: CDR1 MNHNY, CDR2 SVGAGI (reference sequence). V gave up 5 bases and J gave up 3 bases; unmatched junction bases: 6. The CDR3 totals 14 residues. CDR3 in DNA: TGTGCCAGCAGTCCGGGGGGGGTCCACTACGAGCAGTACTTC. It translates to CASSPGGVHYEQYF.

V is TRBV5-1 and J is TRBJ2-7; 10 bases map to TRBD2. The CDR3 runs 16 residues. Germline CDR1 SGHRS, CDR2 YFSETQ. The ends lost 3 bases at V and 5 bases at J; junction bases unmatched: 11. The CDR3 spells CASSSSAGGPFHEQYF. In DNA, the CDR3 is TGCGCCAGCAGCTCCTCAGCGGGAGGGCCTTTCCACGAGCAGTACTTC.

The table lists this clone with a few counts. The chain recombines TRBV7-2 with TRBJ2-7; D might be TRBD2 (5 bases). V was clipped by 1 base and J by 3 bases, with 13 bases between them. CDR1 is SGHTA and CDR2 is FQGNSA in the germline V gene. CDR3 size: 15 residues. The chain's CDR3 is CASSLGSAAYYEQYF. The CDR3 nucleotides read TGTGCCAGCAGCTTAGGTTCAGCGGCGTACTACGAGCAGTACTTC. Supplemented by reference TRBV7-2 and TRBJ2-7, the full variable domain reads GAGVSQSPSNKVTEKGKDVELRCDPISGHTALYWYRQSLGQGLEFLIYFQGNSAPDKSGLPSDRFSAERTGGSVSTLTIQRTQQEDSAVYLCASSLGSAAYYEQYFGPGTRLTVT.

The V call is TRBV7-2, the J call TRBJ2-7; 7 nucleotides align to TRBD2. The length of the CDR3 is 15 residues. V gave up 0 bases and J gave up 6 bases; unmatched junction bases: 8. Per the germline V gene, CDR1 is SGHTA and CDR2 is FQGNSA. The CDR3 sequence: CASSLASGGHLEQYF. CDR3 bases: TGTGCCAGCAGCTTAGCTTCGGGAGGCCACCTCGAGCAGTACTTC.

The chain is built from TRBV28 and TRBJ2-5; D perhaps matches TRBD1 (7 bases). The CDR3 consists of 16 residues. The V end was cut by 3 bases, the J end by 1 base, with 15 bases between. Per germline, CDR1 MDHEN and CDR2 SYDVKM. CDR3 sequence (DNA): TGTGCCAGCAGTTTTGCGGGAAGGGGGCTCCAAGAGACCCAGTACTTC. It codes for CASSFAGRGLQETQYF. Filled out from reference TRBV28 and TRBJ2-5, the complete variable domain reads DVKVTQSSRYLVKRTGEKVFLECVQDMDHENMFWYRQDPGLGLRLIYFSYDVKMKEKGDIPEGYSVSREKKERFSLILESASTNQTSMYLCASSFAGRGLQETQYFGPGTRLLVL.

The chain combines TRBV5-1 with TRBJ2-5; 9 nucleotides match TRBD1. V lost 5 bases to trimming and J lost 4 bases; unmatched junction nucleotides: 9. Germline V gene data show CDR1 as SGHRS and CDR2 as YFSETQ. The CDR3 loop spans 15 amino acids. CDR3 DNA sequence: TGCGCCAGCAGTTCGGGACAGGGAGTATCAGAGACCCAGTACTTC. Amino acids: CASSSGQGVSETQYF.

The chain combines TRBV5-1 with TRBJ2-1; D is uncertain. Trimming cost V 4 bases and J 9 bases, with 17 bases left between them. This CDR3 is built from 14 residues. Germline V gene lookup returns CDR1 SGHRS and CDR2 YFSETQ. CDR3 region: CASSTQVGSLEQFF. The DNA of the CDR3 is TGCGCCAGCAGCACTCAGGTAGGGTCCCTTGAGCAGTTCTTC.

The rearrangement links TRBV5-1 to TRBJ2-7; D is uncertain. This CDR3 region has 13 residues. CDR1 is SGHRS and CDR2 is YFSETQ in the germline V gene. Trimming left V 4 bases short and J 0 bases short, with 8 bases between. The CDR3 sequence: CASSTSPSYEQYF. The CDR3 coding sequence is TGCGCCAGCAGCACGAGCCCCTCCTACGAGCAGTACTTC. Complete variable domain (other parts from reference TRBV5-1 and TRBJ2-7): KAGVTQTPRYLIKTRGQQVTLSCSPISGHRSVSWYQQTPGQGLQFLFEYFSETQRNKGNFPGRFSGRQFSNSRSEMNVSTLELGDSALYLCASSTSPSYEQYFGPGTRLTVT.

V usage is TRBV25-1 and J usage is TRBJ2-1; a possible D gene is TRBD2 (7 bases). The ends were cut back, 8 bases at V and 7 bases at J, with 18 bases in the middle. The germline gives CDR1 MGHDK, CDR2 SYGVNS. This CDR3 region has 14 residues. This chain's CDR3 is CASGRGGFRNEQFF. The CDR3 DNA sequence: TGTGCCAGCGGAAGGGGGGGTTTTAGAAATGAGCAGTTCTTC.

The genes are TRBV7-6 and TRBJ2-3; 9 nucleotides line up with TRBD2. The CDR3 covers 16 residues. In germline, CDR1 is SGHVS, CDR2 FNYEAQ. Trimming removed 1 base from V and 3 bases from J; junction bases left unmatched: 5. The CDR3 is CASSLGPAGGTDTQYF. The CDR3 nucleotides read TGTGCCAGCAGCTTAGGCCCAGCGGGAGGAACAGATACGCAGTATTTT.

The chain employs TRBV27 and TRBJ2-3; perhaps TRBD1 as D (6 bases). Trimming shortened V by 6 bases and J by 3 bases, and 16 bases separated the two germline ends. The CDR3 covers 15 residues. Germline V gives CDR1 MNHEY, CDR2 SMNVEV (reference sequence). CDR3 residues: CASSTQTGWTDTQYF. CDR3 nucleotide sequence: TGTGCCAGCAGCACCCAAACAGGGTGGACAGATACGCAGTATTTT.

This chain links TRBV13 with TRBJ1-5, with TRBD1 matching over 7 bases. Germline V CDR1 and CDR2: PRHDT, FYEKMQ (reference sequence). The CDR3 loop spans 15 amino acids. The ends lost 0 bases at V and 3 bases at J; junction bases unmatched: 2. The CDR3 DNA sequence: TGTGCCAGCAGCTTAGGACAGGGGTTCAATCAGCCCCAGCATTTT. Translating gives CASSLGQGFNQPQHF.

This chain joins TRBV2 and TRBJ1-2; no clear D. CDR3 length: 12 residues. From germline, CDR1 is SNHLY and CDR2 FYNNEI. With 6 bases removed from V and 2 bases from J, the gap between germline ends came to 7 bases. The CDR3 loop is CASRSQNYGYTF. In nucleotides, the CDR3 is TGTGCCAGCAGGTCACAGAACTATGGCTACACCTTC.

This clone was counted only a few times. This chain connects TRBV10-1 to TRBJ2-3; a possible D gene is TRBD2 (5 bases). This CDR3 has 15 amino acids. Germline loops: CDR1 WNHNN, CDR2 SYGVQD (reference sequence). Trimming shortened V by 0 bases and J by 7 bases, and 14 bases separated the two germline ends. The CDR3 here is CASSESSLDLYTQYF. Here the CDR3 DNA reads TGCGCCAGCAGTGAGTCTTCACTGGACTTGTATACGCAGTATTTT.

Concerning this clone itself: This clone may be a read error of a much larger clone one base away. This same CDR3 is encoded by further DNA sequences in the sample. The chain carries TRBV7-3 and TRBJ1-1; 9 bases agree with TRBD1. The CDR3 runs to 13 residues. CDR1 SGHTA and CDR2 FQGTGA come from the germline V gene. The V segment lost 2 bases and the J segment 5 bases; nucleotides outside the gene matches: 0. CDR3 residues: CASSLGQGTEAFF. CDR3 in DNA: TGTGCCAGCAGCTTAGGACAGGGGACTGAAGCTTTCTTT.

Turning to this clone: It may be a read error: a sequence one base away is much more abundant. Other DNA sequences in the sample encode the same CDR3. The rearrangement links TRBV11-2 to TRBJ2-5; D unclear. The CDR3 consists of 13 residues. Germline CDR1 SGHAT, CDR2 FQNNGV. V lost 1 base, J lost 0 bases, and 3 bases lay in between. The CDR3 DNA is TGTGCCAGCAGCTTAGCGGACCAAGAGACCCAGTACTTC. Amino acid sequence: CASSLADQETQYF.

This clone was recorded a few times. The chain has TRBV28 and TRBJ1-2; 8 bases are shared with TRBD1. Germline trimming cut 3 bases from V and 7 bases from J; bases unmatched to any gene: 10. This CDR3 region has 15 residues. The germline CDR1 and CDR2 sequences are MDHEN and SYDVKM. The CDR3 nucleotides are TGTGCCAGCAGTTTGCACGGGACAGGACGTGGTGGCTACACCTTC. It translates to CASSLHGTGRGGYTF.